This T cell receptor (beta chain) was obtained from a study of blood T cells in healthy people across ages. Alongside a J-beta primer mix, a sample-barcoded 5' primer served in a second PCR lasting about 7 to 12 cycles. One entry per CDR3 protein, called by TCRdb with MiXCR from the 5' RACE reads. This table holds 780,000 or so distinct CDR3 sequences, around half found once. Russia was home to the donors, healthy Caucasian individuals aged about 6 to 90. The source of this sequence is a man older than 75 in good health. The sample was blood.

The CDR3 coding sequence is TGTGCCAGCAGCTACCTGACAGTTTCGACCCAGTACTTC. It is translated as CASSYLTVSTQYF. J is TRBJ2-5 and V is TRBV5-6, with D maybe TRBD1 (5 bases). V lost 3 bases and J 7 bases, leaving 13 bases between the germline ends. The germline gives CDR1 SGHDT, CDR2 YYEEEE. The CDR3 covers 13 residues.